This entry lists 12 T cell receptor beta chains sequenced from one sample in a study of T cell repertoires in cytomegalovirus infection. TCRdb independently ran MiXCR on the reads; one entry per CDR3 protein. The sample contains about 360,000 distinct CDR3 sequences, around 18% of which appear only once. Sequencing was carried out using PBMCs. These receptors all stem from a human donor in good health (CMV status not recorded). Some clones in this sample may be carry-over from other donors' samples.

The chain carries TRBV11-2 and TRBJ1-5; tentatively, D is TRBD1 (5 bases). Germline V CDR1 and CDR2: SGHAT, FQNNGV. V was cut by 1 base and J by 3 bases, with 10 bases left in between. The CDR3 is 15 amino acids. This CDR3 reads CASSLGGNINQPQHF. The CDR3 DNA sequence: TGTGCCAGCAGCTTAGGGGGGAACATCAATCAGCCCCAGCATTTT.

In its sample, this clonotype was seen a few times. CDR3 sequence reads: CASSTPGTGLGYTF. In DNA, the CDR3 is TGTGCCAGCAGTACCCCAGGCACGGGGCTCGGCTACACCTTC. The rearrangement uses TRBV12-3 or TRBV12-4 and TRBJ1-2; TRBD1 is a possible D gene (5 bases). V was trimmed by 5 bases and J by 8 bases, leaving 18 bases between them. The CDR3 is 14 amino acids.

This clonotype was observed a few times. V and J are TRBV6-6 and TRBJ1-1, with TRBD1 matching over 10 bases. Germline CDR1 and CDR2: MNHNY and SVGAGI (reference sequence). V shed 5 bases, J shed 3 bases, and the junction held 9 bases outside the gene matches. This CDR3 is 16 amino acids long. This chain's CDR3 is CASSTGTGVGDTEAFF. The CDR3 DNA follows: TGTGCCAGCAGTACCGGGACAGGGGTAGGCGACACTGAAGCTTTCTTT.

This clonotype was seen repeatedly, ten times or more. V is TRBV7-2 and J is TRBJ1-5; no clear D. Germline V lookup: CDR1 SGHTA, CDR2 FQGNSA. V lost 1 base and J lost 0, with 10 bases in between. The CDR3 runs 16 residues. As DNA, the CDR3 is TGTGCCAGCAGCTTAGTTTCAGTCTATAGCAATCAGCCCCAGCATTTT. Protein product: CASSLVSVYSNQPQHF.

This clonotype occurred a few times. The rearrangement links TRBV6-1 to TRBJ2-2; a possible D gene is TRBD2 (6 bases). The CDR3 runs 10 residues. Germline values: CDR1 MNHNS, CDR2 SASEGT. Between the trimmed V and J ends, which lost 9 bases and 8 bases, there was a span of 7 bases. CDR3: CARGGGELFF. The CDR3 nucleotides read TGTGCCAGGGGGGGAGGGGAGCTGTTTTTT.

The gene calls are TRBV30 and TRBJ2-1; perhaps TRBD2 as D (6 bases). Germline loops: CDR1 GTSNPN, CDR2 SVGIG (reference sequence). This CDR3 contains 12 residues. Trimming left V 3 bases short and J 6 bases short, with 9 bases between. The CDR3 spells CAWSGGPNEQFF. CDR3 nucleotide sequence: TGTGCCTGGAGCGGGGGTCCCAATGAGCAGTTCTTC.

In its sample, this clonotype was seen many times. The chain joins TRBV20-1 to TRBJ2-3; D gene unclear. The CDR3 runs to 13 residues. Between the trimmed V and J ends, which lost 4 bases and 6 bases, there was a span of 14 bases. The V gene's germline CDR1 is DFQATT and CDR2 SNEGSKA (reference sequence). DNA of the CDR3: TGCAGTGCTACTCAGAGCCCTGACGATACGCAGTATTTT. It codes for CSATQSPDDTQYF.

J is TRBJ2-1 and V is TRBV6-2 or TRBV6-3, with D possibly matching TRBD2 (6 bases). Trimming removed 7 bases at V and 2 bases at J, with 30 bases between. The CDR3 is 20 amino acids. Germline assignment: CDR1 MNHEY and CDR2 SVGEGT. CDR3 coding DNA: TGTGCCAGCACCTCTATCGTCATTACTAGCAACCATAGGACCTACAATGAGCAGTTCTTC. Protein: CASTSIVITSNHRTYNEQFF.

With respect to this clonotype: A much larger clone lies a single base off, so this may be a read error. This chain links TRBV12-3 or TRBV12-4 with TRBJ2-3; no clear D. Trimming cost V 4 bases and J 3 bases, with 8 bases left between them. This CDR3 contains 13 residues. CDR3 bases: TGTGCCAGCAGTTCGGCGGAGACAGATACGCAGTATTTT. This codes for CASSSAETDTQYF.

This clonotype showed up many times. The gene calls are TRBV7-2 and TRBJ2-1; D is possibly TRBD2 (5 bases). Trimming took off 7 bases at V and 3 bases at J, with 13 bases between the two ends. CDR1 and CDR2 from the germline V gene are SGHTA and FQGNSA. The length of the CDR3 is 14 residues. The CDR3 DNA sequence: TGTGCCAGCACCGGAGGTGGCTACTACAATGAGCAGTTCTTC. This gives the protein CASTGGGYYNEQFF.

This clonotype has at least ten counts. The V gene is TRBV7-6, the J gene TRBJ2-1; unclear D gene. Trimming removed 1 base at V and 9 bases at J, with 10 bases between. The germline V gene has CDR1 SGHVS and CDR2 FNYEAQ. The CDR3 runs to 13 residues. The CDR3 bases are TGTGCCAGCAGCTTAGGTCCAACGGGTGAGCAGTTCTTC. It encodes CASSLGPTGEQFF.

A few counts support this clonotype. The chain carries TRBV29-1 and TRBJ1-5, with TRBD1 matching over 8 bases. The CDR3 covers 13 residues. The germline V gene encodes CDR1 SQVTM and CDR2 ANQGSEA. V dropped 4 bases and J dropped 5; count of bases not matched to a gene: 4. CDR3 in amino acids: CSVGTGYDQPQHF. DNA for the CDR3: TGCAGCGTTGGGACAGGGTACGATCAGCCCCAGCATTTT. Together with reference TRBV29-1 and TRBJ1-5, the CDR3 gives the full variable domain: SAVISQKPSRDICQRGTSLTIQCQVDSQVTMMFWYRQQPGQSLTLIATANQGSEATYESGFVIDKFPISRPNLTFSTLTVSNMSPEDSSIYLCSVGTGYDQPQHFGDGTRLSIL.